The entry below gives a single T cell receptor (beta chain) sequence along with its context. The junction and the germline gene differ at one end; a read error may be behind it. For the second PCR, which ran for about 7 to 11 cycles, a sample-barcoded 5' primer and a J-beta primer mix were used. Each CDR3 protein gets one entry after TCRdb re-called the 5' RACE reads with MiXCR. The sample has 1.8 million or so distinct CDR3 sequences, roughly two fifths seen once. This sample is drawn from a study of blood T cells in healthy people across ages. This CDR3 has 14 amino acids. Germline V lookup: CDR1 SGHDT, CDR2 YYEEEE.

The source is a human donor in good health. This sequence joins TRBV5-6 and TRBJ2-2; no reliable D call. The sample was blood. Here the CDR3 reads CASSLLGYTEERFF. The CDR3 nucleotides are TGTGCCAGCAGCTTGCTGGGATACACCGAGGAGCGGTTTTTT.